Sequencing of this TCR beta chain was carried out in a study of cytomegalovirus exposure and HLA in healthy donors. Across the whole study: An earlier analysis identified some 110 million unique TCR beta sequences in 170 million or so T cells.

Trimming shortened V by 3 bases and J by 1 base, and 6 bases separated the two germline ends. Germline CDR1 and CDR2: SGHNT and YENEEA. There are 14 residues in the CDR3. PCR amplification relied on 60 Vbeta primers (plus 13 Jbeta primers). Using immunoSEQ multiplex PCR, the repertoire was profiled, and TCRdb retains in-frame clones only, with some absent. The sample consists of about 140,000 clones, less than 90% of them appearing once. Study-wide results and limits: Later work showed greater clonal expansion in HLA-associated TCR beta chains than in equally common others. Presence/absence analysis assumed near-uniform sequencing depth across donors.

Comments on this clone: Its antigen remains unidentified.

Specimen: PBMCs. V gene TRBV11-3 combines with J gene TRBJ2-2, with D maybe TRBD1 (5 bases). The source of this sequence is a boy between 2 and 10 years old in good health and CMV-seronegative. The CDR3 loop is CASSFGQNTGELFF. CDR3 coding DNA: TGTGCCAGCAGCTTTGGACAGAACACCGGGGAGCTGTTTTTT.